Each of the 3 T cell receptor beta chains below was sequenced from the same sample in a study of T cell repertoires in cytomegalovirus infection. A single record per CDR3 protein comes from TCRdb applying MiXCR to the reads. Among some 62,000 distinct CDR3 sequences, around 20% were seen once, and the ten largest hold 65% to 85%. These receptors have no identified antigens. The sample in question was CD8+ T cells from cultured PBMCs, obtained from culture after CMV antigen stimulation. Receptors were obtained from a human donor in good health (CMV status not recorded). Some clones in this sample may be carry-over from other donors' samples.

The rearrangement joins TRBV12-3 or TRBV12-4 to TRBJ2-5; TRBD1 might be the D (5 bases). This CDR3 comprises 11 residues. V was trimmed by 3 bases and J by 9 bases, leaving 8 bases between them. The CDR3 region has the DNA TGTGCCAGCAGTTTTTCCAGGGCCCAGTACTTC. Translated, it gives CASSFSRAQYF.

The rearrangement uses TRBV28 and TRBJ2-7; 7 bases align to TRBD1. With 6 bases clipped from V and 3 bases from J, the junction kept 11 bases outside the gene matches. CDR1 MDHEN and CDR2 SYDVKM come from the germline V gene. The CDR3 loop spans 15 amino acids. This CDR3 reads CASSLRGQENYEQYF. Here the CDR3 DNA reads TGTGCCAGCAGCCTGCGCGGACAGGAGAACTACGAGCAGTACTTC.

This clonotype was seen ten or more times. V is TRBV9 and J is TRBJ1-2; no clear D. The CDR3 sequence is 13 residues long. Germline values: CDR1 SGDLS, CDR2 YYNGEE. Trimming removed 0 bases from V and 8 bases from J, with 11 bases in between. CDR3 in amino acids: CASSVVGDGGYTF. The DNA for the CDR3 is TGTGCCAGCAGCGTAGTGGGAGATGGAGGCTACACCTTC.